This record covers a single T cell receptor (beta chain). One end of the junction varies from germline; a read error may be responsible. These data originate in a study of OX40 agonist ivuxolimab in advanced cancers. The CDR3 contains 14 residues. The germline V gene encodes CDR1 MDHEN and CDR2 SYDVKM. Produced via immunoSEQ multiplex PCR; TCRdb's table is partial and in-frame only. Here the sample spans tens of thousands of clones, around four fifths being singletons. This receptor was identified in an adult with an advanced solid tumor such as melanoma, head and neck, liver or kidney cancer. The source was CD4+ or CD8+ T cells sorted from blood, collected in a trial of the OX40 agonist ivuxolimab. The V and J genes are TRBV28 and TRBJ1-5, with 7 bases identical to TRBD1. The CDR3 reads CASRLSTGNQPQHF. CDR3 nucleotide sequence: TGTGCCAGCAGATTATCGACAGGGAATCAGCCCCAGCATTTT.